One T cell receptor (beta chain) is described in this entry. Its antigen is unknown. No much larger clone is present one base from it, and per-base qualities are unavailable. Participants in the prospective study were aged roughly 18 to 100 years, lived in about two dozen United States geographic areas, and enrolled through a virtual design. To assign participants to cohorts, the prospective study relied on clinical history that participants themselves reported in a screening survey and a study questionnaire. For ImmuneRACE Cohort 3, a participant was defined as recovered based on two consecutive negative NP/OP PCR tests, clearance by a healthcare professional, or resolution of symptoms. In the prospective study, mobile phlebotomists collected whole blood, serum and a nasopharyngeal or oropharyngeal swab from each participant. Prospective study participants could optionally give additional blood draws and questionnaires over an approximately 2-month period. Blood samples from the prospective study were shipped frozen or at room temperature prior to DNA extraction.

This sample is drawn from a study of blood T cell repertoires in COVID-19 (dated by TCRdb to 2020 to 2021). Study-level background: The collaborator samples originated in the United States, Italy and Spain and spanned the acute and convalescent phases of COVID-19. The repertoires were made available in a free public database intended to serve as a resource for research on the immune response to SARS-CoV-2. Where available, HLA class I and class II types were obtained from metadata supplied by the sample provider rather than from assay-based typing. A de-identified subject ID, COVID-19 status, age in years and sex were almost always included in the sample metadata. The prospective study material was composed of cDNA or gDNA derived from T cells, B-cell-depleted T cells, or PBMCs. The samples were drawn from the first 160 participants of the ongoing ImmuneRACE study and from 1,254 subjects provided by 6 global collaborators. Deeply sampled blood TCRbeta repertoires from subjects exposed to, actively infected with, or recovered from COVID-19 were included in the dataset. Summary of the overall study and its limitations: Clinical and demographic metadata were provided uncurated, with the amount varying by source and participant.

The immunoSEQ Assay, a bias-controlled multiplex PCR, was used to amplify TCRbeta CDR3 regions from genomic DNA. Per the source publication's procedure: Within the assay, amplification of reference gene primers was used to estimate how many nucleated cells each sample contained. Sequence reads were collapsed and filtered to measure the absolute abundance of every unique TCRbeta CDR3 rearrangement. For each sample, productive Simpson clonality was calculated as the square root of Simpson's diversity index over productive rearrangements. This is the immuneACCESS table as TCRdb keeps it, with only in-frame sequences that have V and J called. A part of the clones is gone; compared with another copy, unresolved V genes explain less than half, and the rest is unexplained. For V, J and clone size, that table is used; D and trimming come from the DNA. The sample records some 330,000 clones, roughly 90% of which are singletons. The ten largest clonotypes hold under 20% of the sample.

The CDR3, cysteine through phenylalanine, is 14 amino acids long. Only CDR3 DNA is held: 42 bases, read in frame from base 1. CDR1 and CDR2 are read off the germline V gene as SQVTM and ANQGSEA. V drops 6 bases and J drops 0 bases, leaving 12 bases in between. This sequence was found in a woman aged 25 to 39 who had recovered from COVID-19. The specimen sequenced was PBMCs or T cells enriched from blood (not recorded which). The receptor chain draws on TRBV29-1 and TRBJ1-5; 5 matching bases give a weak D call of TRBD1. The CDR3 has the sequence CSVGGDSSNQPQHF. The base sequence is TGCAGCGTGGGGGGGGATTCTAGCAATCAGCCCCAGCATTTT.